The present TCR beta chain was sequenced within a study of T cell clones after liver transplantation. Study in general: Post-transplant blood was tracked for graft-donor-reactive T cell clones identified in a pre-transplant mixed lymphocyte reaction.

Clones were read by immunoSEQ multiplex PCR, and TCRdb kept only the in-frame ones, dropping some. The sample has roughly 100,000 clones, 75% to 85% seen once; the top ten hold 0.8% to 1%. CDR3 length: 14 amino acids. V lost 7 bases, J lost 4 bases, and 11 bases lay in between. The germline CDR1 and CDR2 sequences are MNHNS and SASEGT. The material sequenced was CD4+ T cells from blood, taken before liver transplant. The source of this sequence is a human donor who received a liver transplant. This chain links TRBV6-1 with TRBJ2-6, with D maybe TRBD1 (5 bases). CDR3: CASNQGAGANVLTF. The CDR3 coding sequence is TGTGCCAGCAACCAGGGTGCCGGGGCCAACGTCCTGACTTTC.